This T cell receptor (beta chain) was sequenced during a study of T cells in Graves' hyperthyroidism and ophthalmopathy. Uncontrolled infection, other autoimmune disease, pregnancy or lactation led to exclusion. The diagnoses drew upon clinical symptoms, serum thyroxine and TRAb, thyroid ultrasound and orbital computed tomography. PBMCs were sourced from roughly 9.7 ml fresh peripheral blood. Whole-study findings and limits: Appearing also in blood were most of the thyroid clonotypes expanded above 0.001.

This clonotype turned up a few times. No antigen is known for it. V lost 3 bases to trimming and J lost 4 bases, with 12 bases between them. This CDR3 comprises 14 residues. From RNA transcripts, TCR beta CDR3 regions were amplified. First-round RT-PCR targeting the TCR CDR3 was performed with the HTBI primer set. TCRdb reprocessed the multiplex PCR reads with MiXCR, giving one entry per CDR3 protein. Here the sample spans over 400,000 distinct CDR3 sequences, roughly 14% being singletons. This sequence originates from a young man with Graves' ophthalmopathy. The rearrangement joins TRBV12-3 or TRBV12-4 to TRBJ1-2; D is perhaps TRBD1 (5 bases). The specimen sequenced was blood. The CDR3 region has the DNA TGTGCCAGCAGTTTTCTGTGGGGGGGCTATGGCTACACCTTC. As protein: CASSFLWGGYGYTF.